The 9 T cell receptor beta chains below were found in one sample sequenced in a study of Graves' ophthalmopathy and Graves' hyperthyroidism. Amplified material comprised TCR beta CDR3 regions derived from RNA transcripts. First-round RT-PCR relied on HTBI primers, and a second-round multiplex PCR came next. TCRdb reprocessed the multiplex PCR reads via MiXCR and lists one record per CDR3 protein. The sample comprises 900,000 to 1,200,000 distinct CDR3 sequences, 35% to 40% of which are singletons, and 11% rests with the top ten. The specimen was peripheral blood or thyroid tissue (not recorded which). These receptors all stem from an adult man with Graves' hyperthyroidism.

With regard to this clonotype: The conserved phenylalanine or tryptophan is not found at the CDR3 terminus, so this likely reflects a read error. The DNA is omitted, as the CDR3 cannot be located on it reliably, and the CDR3 follows TCRdb's listing. The chain links TRBV20-1 to TRBJ1-4; the tabulated D call, TRBD1, remains unverified against the DNA. Inclusive of both ends, the CDR3 amounts to 8 amino acids. Germline V gene sequence: CDR1 DFQATT, CDR2 SNEGSKA (reference sequence). CDR3 sequence reads: CSARGTGL.

This chain connects TRBV5-1 to TRBJ1-5, with D perhaps matching TRBD1 (5 bases). V lost 5 bases and J lost 2, with 11 bases in between. The CDR3 runs 14 residues. CDR1 is SGHRS, CDR2 YFSETQ, per germline. The CDR3 is CASRPGMGNQPQHF. The CDR3, as DNA: TGCGCCAGCAGACCAGGGATGGGCAATCAGCCCCAGCATTTT.

The chain joins TRBV20-1 to TRBJ1-2; D possibly corresponds to TRBD1 (5 bases). Germline assignment: CDR1 DFQATT and CDR2 SNEGSKA (reference sequence). The V and J ends lost 4 bases and 4 bases respectively, with 13 bases between them. The CDR3 consists of 13 residues. The CDR3 loop is CSANFWDRYGYTF. The CDR3 bases are TGCAGTGCTAATTTTTGGGACCGCTATGGCTACACCTTC.

The table lists this clonotype with a few counts. Compared with germline, one end of the junction differs, possibly owing to a read error. The chain combines TRBV10-2 with TRBJ1-2; 9 nucleotides match TRBD1. CDR3 size: 17 residues. Germline CDR1 and CDR2: WSHSY and SAAADI. CDR3 nucleotide sequence: TGTGCCAGCAGTGACAAACCGGCCGGGACAGGGTCTGATGGCTACACCTTC. Encoded protein: CASSDKPAGTGSDGYTF.

This clonotype has ten or more counts. V and J are TRBV2 and TRBJ2-2; perhaps TRBD1 as D (5 bases). V lost 7 bases and J lost 7, with 13 bases in between. Germline-derived CDR1 and CDR2 are SNHLY and FYNNEI. CDR3 length: 13 amino acids. CDR3: CASTREIIGELFF. In nucleotides, the CDR3 is TGTGCCAGCACCAGGGAAATCATCGGGGAGCTGTTTTTT.

This clonotype has a count of ten or more. The CDR3 loop reads CASSFVPRPLDRVEQETQYF. The CDR3 coding sequence is TGTGCCAGCAGCTTCGTACCACGCCCCCTGGACCGGGTAGAACAAGAGACCCAGTACTTC. The chain recombines TRBV7-9 with TRBJ2-5; D gene unclear. The CDR3 length is 20 residues. V was trimmed by 3 bases and J by 2 bases, leaving 28 bases between them. The V gene's germline CDR1 is SEHNR and CDR2 FQNEAQ (reference sequence).

The V gene is TRBV29-1, the J gene TRBJ1-1; TRBD1 aligns across 7 bases. Germline V gene data show CDR1 as SQVTM and CDR2 as ANQGSEA. This CDR3 has 11 residues. J was trimmed by 8 bases and V by 8 bases; bases with no gene match: 8. The CDR3 nucleotides read TGCAGCCTGCGACAGGGAAGAGAAGCTTTCTTT. As protein: CSLRQGREAFF. Filled out from reference TRBV29-1 and TRBJ1-1, the complete variable domain reads SAVISQKPSRDICQRGTSLTIQCQVDSQVTMMFWYRQQPGQSLTLIATANQGSEATYESGFVIDKFPISRPNLTFSTLTVSNMSPEDSSIYLCSLRQGREAFFGQGTRLTVV.

This chain uses TRBV7-8 with TRBJ2-2, with D maybe TRBD2 (6 bases). The germline gives CDR1 SGHVS, CDR2 FQNEAQ. This CDR3 is built from 16 residues. Trimming stripped 5 bases from V and 3 bases from J, with 16 bases between. DNA for the CDR3: TGTGCCAGCAGCCCGAATCGGGGGTATGACACCGGGGAGCTGTTTTTT. It specifies CASSPNRGYDTGELFF.

This clonotype was detected many times. The rearrangement links TRBV7-2 to TRBJ1-6; no clear D gene. CDR3 length: 14 residues. V gave up 3 bases and J gave up 6 bases, with 9 bases separating them. Germline CDR1 SGHTA, CDR2 FQGNSA. The CDR3 protein is CASSFPVSNSPLHF. The CDR3 DNA is TGTGCCAGCAGCTTTCCTGTTAGTAATTCACCCCTCCACTTT.